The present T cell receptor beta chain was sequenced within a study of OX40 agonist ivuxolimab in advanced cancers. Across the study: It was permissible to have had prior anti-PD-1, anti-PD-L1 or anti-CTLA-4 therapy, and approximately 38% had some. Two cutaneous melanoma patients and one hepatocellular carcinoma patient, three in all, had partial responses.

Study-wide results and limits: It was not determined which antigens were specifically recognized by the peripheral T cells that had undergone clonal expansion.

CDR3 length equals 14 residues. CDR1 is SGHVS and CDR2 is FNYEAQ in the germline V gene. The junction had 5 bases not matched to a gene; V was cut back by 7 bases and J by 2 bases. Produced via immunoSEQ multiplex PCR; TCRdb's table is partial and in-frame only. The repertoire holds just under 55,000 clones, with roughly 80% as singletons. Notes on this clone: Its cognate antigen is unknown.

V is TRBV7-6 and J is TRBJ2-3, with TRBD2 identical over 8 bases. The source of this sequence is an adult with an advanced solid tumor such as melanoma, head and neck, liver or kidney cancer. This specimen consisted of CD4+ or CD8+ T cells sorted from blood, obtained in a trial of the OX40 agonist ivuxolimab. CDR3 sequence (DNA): TGTGCCAGCACCCTGACTAGCGCCACAGATACGCAGTATTTT. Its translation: CASTLTSATDTQYF.